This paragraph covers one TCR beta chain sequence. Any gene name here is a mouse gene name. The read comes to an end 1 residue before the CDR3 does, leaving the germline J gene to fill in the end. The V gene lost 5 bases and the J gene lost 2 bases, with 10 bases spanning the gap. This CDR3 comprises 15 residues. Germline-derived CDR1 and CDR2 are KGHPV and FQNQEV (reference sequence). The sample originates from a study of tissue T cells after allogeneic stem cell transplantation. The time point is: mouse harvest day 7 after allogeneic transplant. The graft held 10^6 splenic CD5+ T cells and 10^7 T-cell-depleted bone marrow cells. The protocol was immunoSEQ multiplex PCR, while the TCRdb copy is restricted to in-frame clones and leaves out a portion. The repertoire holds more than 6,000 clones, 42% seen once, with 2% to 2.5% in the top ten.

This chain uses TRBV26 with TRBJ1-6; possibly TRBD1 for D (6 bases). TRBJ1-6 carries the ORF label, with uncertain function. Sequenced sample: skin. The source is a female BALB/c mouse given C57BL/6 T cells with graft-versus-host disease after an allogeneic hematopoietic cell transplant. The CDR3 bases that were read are TGTGCCAGCAGTTCCGGGACAACCTATAATTCGCCCCTCTAC. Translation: CASSSGTTYNSPLY. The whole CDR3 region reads CASSSGTTYNSPLYF.